These 29 T cell receptor beta chains were all obtained from the same sample, sequenced in a study of blood T cells in healthy people across ages. For the second PCR, which ran for roughly 7 to 11 cycles, a sample-barcoded 5' primer and a J-beta primer mix were used. TCRdb re-called the 5' RACE reads through MiXCR, storing one row per CDR3 protein. Of roughly 570,000 distinct CDR3 sequences listed, 25% to 30% are singletons. The sequenced sample consisted of blood. Receptors originate from a woman between 65 and 79 years old in good health.

The CDR3 DNA reads as TGTGCCAGCAGCTTCCAGGACAGGAGGGGAGACATTCAGTACTTC. It is translated as CASSFQDRRGDIQYF. V usage is TRBV5-4 and J usage is TRBJ2-4; tentatively, D is TRBD1 (7 bases). This CDR3 has 15 amino acids. The V gene lost 2 bases and the J gene lost 8 bases, with 17 bases spanning the gap. Germline lookup yields CDR1 SGHNT and CDR2 YYREEE (reference sequence). Together with reference TRBV5-4 and TRBJ2-4, the CDR3 gives the full variable domain: ETGVTQSPTHLIKTRGQQVTLRCSSQSGHNTVSWYQQALGQGPQFIFQYYREEENGRGNFPPRFSGLQFPNYSSELNVNALELDDSALYLCASSFQDRRGDIQYFGAGTRLSVL.

This clonotype has a handful of counts. The V gene is TRBV20-1, the J gene TRBJ2-5, with TRBD2 identical over 15 bases. V shed 1 base and J 2 bases; nucleotides not matched to a gene: 11. Germline V gene data show CDR1 as DFQATT and CDR2 as SNEGSKA (reference sequence). This CDR3 has 19 amino acids. Here the CDR3 reads CSARGVGLAGGTNQETQYF. The CDR3 DNA is TGCAGTGCTAGAGGGGTGGGACTAGCGGGGGGAACTAATCAAGAGACCCAGTACTTC.

This clonotype was counted between two and nine times. V is TRBV20-1 and J is TRBJ1-1, with a possible D match to TRBD1 (5 bases). The CDR3 is 13 amino acids. Germline-derived CDR1 and CDR2 are DFQATT and SNEGSKA (reference sequence). The CDR3 region has the DNA TGCAGCCCCCGGGGACCAGGGTCCACTGAAGCTTTCTTT. This codes for CSPRGPGSTEAFF.

This chain uses TRBV29-1 with TRBJ2-1, with D uncertain. This CDR3 has 14 amino acids. The V and J ends lost 4 bases and 2 bases respectively, with 12 bases between them. Germline V gene lookup returns CDR1 SQVTM and CDR2 ANQGSEA. The CDR3 DNA reads as TGCAGCGTTGTTACGTCTCTCACCTACAATGAGCAGTTCTTC. It specifies CSVVTSLTYNEQFF.

The rearrangement links TRBV6-1 to TRBJ2-1, with 8 bases fitting TRBD2. After removal of 6 bases from V and 6 bases from J, the junction contained 13 bases not matched to a gene. The CDR3 extends over 16 amino acids. CDR1 and CDR2 (germline): MNHNS, SASEGT. In DNA, the CDR3 is TGTGCCAGCAGGACCTGGCAGAGCGGGGGACTCAATGAGCAGTTCTTC. The encoded protein is CASRTWQSGGLNEQFF.

The chain combines TRBV7-9 with TRBJ1-3, with a possible D match to TRBD1 (6 bases). This CDR3 region has 15 residues. The ends were cut back, 3 bases at V and 1 base at J, with 10 bases in the middle. Germline CDR1 reads SEHNR; CDR2 reads FQNEAQ (reference sequence). CDR3 sequence: CASSFNRVSGNTIYF. DNA of the CDR3: TGTGCCAGCAGCTTCAACAGGGTGTCTGGAAACACCATATATTTT.

The chain joins TRBV11-2 to TRBJ2-1; tentatively, D is TRBD2 (6 bases). The germline CDR1 and CDR2 sequences are SGHAT and FQNNGV. Trimming left V 5 bases short and J 15 bases short, with 29 bases between. The CDR3 has 16 amino acids. In nucleotides, the CDR3 is TGTGCCAGCAGCCCCGGTCGGGGAGGCGGGCCCCGTCCCCTGTTCTTC. Its protein product is CASSPGRGGGPRPLFF. Looking up the rest from reference TRBV11-2 and TRBJ2-1 gives the full variable domain: EAGVAQSPRYKIIEKRQSVAFWCNPISGHATLYWYQQILGQGPKLLIQFQNNGVVDDSQLPKDRFSAERLKGVDSTLKIQPAKLEDSAVYLCASSPGRGGGPRPLFFGPGTRLTVL.

The V gene is TRBV5-1, the J gene TRBJ2-7; possible D gene TRBD1, 6 bases. The CDR3 runs 14 residues. Germline CDR1 SGHRS, CDR2 YFSETQ. The V end was cut by 0 bases, the J end by 7 bases, with 14 bases between. CDR3 bases: TGCGCCAGCAGCTTGGTGGGGGCTGGAGAAGAGCAGTACTTC. This sequence encodes CASSLVGAGEEQYF.

This clonotype was counted a few times. The chain is built from TRBV5-1 and TRBJ1-2; tentatively, D is TRBD1 (6 bases). V lost 3 bases and J 5 bases, leaving 14 bases between the germline ends. The CDR3 consists of 14 residues. Germline assignment: CDR1 SGHRS and CDR2 YFSETQ. The CDR3 is CASSSGQRTYGYTF. CDR3 coding DNA: TGCGCCAGCAGCTCCGGACAGCGAACATATGGCTACACCTTC.

J is TRBJ2-1 and V is TRBV7-2; 7 bases are shared with TRBD2. The J call may be mistaken, given a closer DNA end match to TRBJ2-5. Germline CDR1 SGHTA, CDR2 FQGNSA. The CDR3 length is 14 residues. In DNA, the CDR3 is TGTGCCAGCAGCCCAACGACTAGCAGACAGACCCAGTACTTC. Translation: CASSPTTSRQTQYF.

This clonotype turned up a few times. This sequence joins TRBV6-1 and TRBJ1-4, with 8 bases lining up with TRBD1. The length of the CDR3 is 15 residues. V gave up 1 base and J gave up 6 bases; unmatched junction bases: 4. Germline V gene lookup returns CDR1 MNHNS and CDR2 SASEGT. CDR3 sequence (DNA): TGTGCCAGCAGTGAAGAGAGACAGGGGTATGAAAAACTGTTTTTT. Encoded protein: CASSEERQGYEKLFF.

This chain uses TRBV20-1 with TRBJ2-7; 8 nucleotides align to TRBD1. Looked up from germline, CDR1 is DFQATT and CDR2 is SNEGSKA (reference sequence). With V trimmed by 5 bases and J by 1 base, 10 bases remained unmatched. The CDR3 extends over 15 amino acids. The CDR3 loop is CSAWDPTGVSYEQYF. The CDR3 nucleotides read TGCAGTGCTTGGGACCCGACAGGGGTATCCTACGAGCAGTACTTC.

This sequence joins TRBV7-2 and TRBJ1-1; tentative D call: TRBD1 (6 bases). The CDR3 extends over 16 amino acids. Germline V gene data show CDR1 as SGHTA and CDR2 as FQGNSA. Between the trimmed V and J ends, which lost 1 base and 0 bases, there was a span of 12 bases. Written as DNA, the CDR3 is TGTGCCAGCAGCTTAGATGTGGGGGCATTGAACACTGAAGCTTTCTTT. Amino acids: CASSLDVGALNTEAFF.

V is TRBV2 and J is TRBJ2-5, with 7 bases matching TRBD1. The CDR3 has 15 residues. V gave up 10 bases and J gave up 5 bases; unmatched junction bases: 16. Germline V lookup: CDR1 SNHLY, CDR2 FYNNEI. CDR3: CATTTGQALVETQYF. The CDR3 region has the DNA TGTGCCACGACCACCGGACAGGCCCTGGTGGAGACCCAGTACTTC.

This clonotype was picked up a small number of times. The V call is TRBV29-1, the J call TRBJ2-5, with D possibly matching TRBD1 (6 bases). This CDR3 has 14 amino acids. Trimming removed 6 bases from V and 5 bases from J, with 19 bases in between. CDR1 is SQVTM and CDR2 is ANQGSEA in the germline V gene. The CDR3 sequence: CSVGDMRVEETQYF. The CDR3 nucleotides read TGCAGCGTGGGGGACATGAGGGTGGAGGAGACCCAGTACTTC.

This clonotype turned up a few times. Compared with germline, one end of the junction differs, possibly owing to a read error. The rearrangement uses TRBV2 and TRBJ2-5; D is undetermined. CDR3 length equals 11 residues. Germline CDR1 and CDR2: SNHLY and FYNNEI. The CDR3 nucleotides read TGTGCCAGCAGTGAGTACAATGAGCAGTCCTTC. This encodes CASSEYNEQSF.

This clonotype was seen a handful of times. The J gene is TRBJ1-2, the V gene TRBV19, with D possibly TRBD1 on 5 matching bases. The V and J ends lost 10 bases and 8 bases respectively, with 17 bases between them. There are 12 residues in the CDR3. In germline, CDR1 is LNHDA, CDR2 SQIVND (reference sequence). The DNA of the CDR3 is TGTGCCATTCTTGGGGCTTCGGGAGGCTACACCTTC. Translating it yields CAILGASGGYTF.

There are a few counts of this clonotype. The chain joins TRBV29-1 to TRBJ1-4; a weak D match, TRBD1 (6 bases). Germline CDR1 is SQVTM and CDR2 is ANQGSEA. The CDR3 covers 14 residues. V was shortened by 6 bases and J by 5 bases, with 16 bases between the two germline ends. This CDR3 reads CSVRRGQLNEKLFF. The CDR3 region has the DNA TGCAGCGTCCGAAGGGGACAATTGAATGAAAAACTGTTTTTT.

The chain combines TRBV24-1 with TRBJ1-6; TRBD1 matches 7 bases. The ends lost 10 bases at V and 6 bases at J; junction bases unmatched: 8. From germline, CDR1 is KGHDR and CDR2 SFDVKD. The CDR3 is 14 amino acids. CDR3 amino acids: CATQGTGGNSPLHF. The CDR3 nucleotides read TGTGCCACACAGGGGACTGGGGGTAATTCACCCCTCCACTTT.

This clonotype has just a few counts. The gene calls are TRBV18 and TRBJ1-2, with D hard to call. Per the germline V gene, CDR1 is KGHSH and CDR2 is LQKENI. The ends were cut back, 8 bases at V and 4 bases at J, with 20 bases in the middle. The CDR3 contains 15 residues. CDR3: CASEEAVAGAYGYTF. CDR3 nucleotides: TGTGCCAGCGAAGAGGCTGTAGCTGGTGCCTATGGCTACACCTTC. Complete variable domain (other parts from reference TRBV18 and TRBJ1-2): NAGVMQNPRHLVRRRGQEARLRCSPMKGHSHVYWYRQLPEEGLKFMVYLQKENIIDESGMPKERFSAEFPKEGPSILRIQQVVRGDSAAYFCASEEAVAGAYGYTFGSGTRLTVV.

The rearrangement uses TRBV6-4 and TRBJ2-5; no reliable D call. The DNA end lines up better with TRBJ2-1; the J call may be wrong. Germline V lookup: CDR1 MRHNA, CDR2 SNTAGT. The CDR3 runs 13 residues. The CDR3 DNA reads TGTGCCAGCAGTCAGACGACCAGAAATGAGCAGTTCTTC. This gives the protein CASSQTTRNEQFF.

The V and J genes are TRBV7-9 and TRBJ1-4, with D maybe TRBD1 (5 bases). Germline CDR1 is SEHNR and CDR2 is FQNEAQ (reference sequence). This CDR3 has 14 residues. Deletions cut 3 bases from V and 4 bases from J, with 9 bases between. The CDR3 loop is CASSFGALNEKLFF. The CDR3 nucleotides read TGTGCCAGCAGCTTCGGGGCGCTTAATGAAAAACTGTTTTTT.

In this sample, this clonotype turned up a few times. The gene calls are TRBV11-2 and TRBJ2-7; D gene uncertain. V shed 8 bases and J shed 4 bases, with 18 bases lying between them. The length of the CDR3 is 14 residues. The germline V gene has CDR1 SGHAT and CDR2 FQNNGV. CDR3 loop: CASGRLRVGYEQYF. DNA of the CDR3: TGTGCCAGCGGCCGCCTCCGGGTAGGTTACGAGCAGTACTTC. The full variable domain, with the rest looked up from reference TRBV11-2 and TRBJ2-7, is EAGVAQSPRYKIIEKRQSVAFWCNPISGHATLYWYQQILGQGPKLLIQFQNNGVVDDSQLPKDRFSAERLKGVDSTLKIQPAKLEDSAVYLCASGRLRVGYEQYFGPGTRLTVT.

J is TRBJ2-5 and V is TRBV7-3; D ambiguous. V lost 1 base and J 4 bases, leaving 4 bases between the germline ends. This CDR3 has 12 residues. Germline assignment: CDR1 SGHTA and CDR2 FQGTGA. The CDR3 sequence is CASSLKRETQYF. In DNA form, the CDR3 reads TGTGCCAGCAGCTTAAAAAGAGAGACCCAGTACTTC.

V usage is TRBV6-5 and J usage is TRBJ2-5; 9 bases match TRBD1. CDR1 is MNHEY and CDR2 is SVGAGI in the germline V gene. Unmatched junction bases numbered 8, after V lost 2 bases and J lost 10 bases. The CDR3 runs 14 residues. CDR3 nucleotide sequence: TGTGCCAGCAGTTACACGCCGGGACAGGGTATCCAGTACTTC. Its translation is CASSYTPGQGIQYF.

As concerns this clonotype: The junction does not match germline at one end; this may be a read error. The rearrangement uses TRBV7-9 and TRBJ1-2, with 10 bases that match TRBD1. Germline V lookup: CDR1 SEHNR, CDR2 FQNEAQ (reference sequence). The CDR3 extends over 15 amino acids. The CDR3, as DNA: TGTGCCGGCAGCATACAGGGACAGGGGAAGTCTGGCTACACCTTC. Translated: CAGSIQGQGKSGYTF. The full variable domain, rest sourced from reference TRBV7-9 and TRBJ1-2, is DTGVSQNPRHKITKRGQNVTFRCDPISEHNRLYWYRQTLGQGPEFLTYFQNEAQLEKSRLLSDRFSAERPKGSFSTLEIQRTEQGDSAMYLCAGSIQGQGKSGYTFGSGTRLTVV.

The V gene is TRBV2, the J gene TRBJ2-7; 8 nucleotides match TRBD1. The CDR3 is 13 amino acids. Germline trimming cut 7 bases from V and 7 bases from J; bases unmatched to any gene: 9. CDR1 is SNHLY, CDR2 FYNNEI, per germline. The CDR3 DNA reads TGTGCCAGCAACGGGCAGGGGGCTTGGGAGCAGTACTTC. Translating gives CASNGQGAWEQYF.

In its sample, this clonotype was seen once. A much larger clone differs by one base, so this may be a read error. This chain links TRBV29-1 with TRBJ2-1; the D gene could be TRBD1 or TRBD2 (5 bases each). The DNA end is a closer match to TRBJ2-7, so the J assignment may be wrong. The germline CDR1 and CDR2 sequences are SQVTM and ANQGSEA. The CDR3 spans 13 residues. The CDR3 region has the DNA TGCAGCGTTGCCCAGGGAGCCTCCTACGTGCAGTACTTC. It encodes CSVAQGASYVQYF.

This clonotype was recorded many times. The chain couples TRBV4-3 to TRBJ2-4; TRBD1 agrees at 11 bases. V lost 2 bases and J lost 9; bases outside the gene matches: 6. Looked up from germline, CDR1 is LGHNA and CDR2 is YSLEER. The CDR3 is 15 amino acids. The CDR3 nucleotides read TGCGCCAGCAGCCAATTGGCCGGGACAGGGGGCATTCAGTACTTC. Its translation is CASSQLAGTGGIQYF.